This T cell receptor beta chain was identified in a study of radiation and T cells in renal cell carcinoma. Broader study findings: No pretreatment tumor biopsies were available for baseline clonotypes.

Time point noted: baseline pretreatment blood. The sample's treatment: 15 Gy SBRT to primary tumor, nephrectomy 4 weeks later. This renal cell carcinoma was of the clear cell type. Produced via immunoSEQ multiplex PCR; TCRdb's table is partial and in-frame only. The sample consists of about 130,000 clones, more than 70% of them appearing once. Remarks on this clone: The antigen is unknown.

Germline V gene lookup returns CDR1 SGHRS and CDR2 YFSETQ. The CDR3 contains 14 residues. V lost 0 bases, J lost 5 bases, and 5 bases stayed unmatched. The material was blood, obtained from a patient whose treatment included radiotherapy and nephrectomy. The receptor comes from a woman in her fifties or sixties with renal cell carcinoma. The chain recombines TRBV5-1 with TRBJ2-7, with 7 bases lining up with TRBD1. CDR3 sequence: CASSLGQGGHEQYF. The DNA of the CDR3 is TGCGCCAGCAGCTTGGGACAGGGCGGCCACGAGCAGTACTTC.